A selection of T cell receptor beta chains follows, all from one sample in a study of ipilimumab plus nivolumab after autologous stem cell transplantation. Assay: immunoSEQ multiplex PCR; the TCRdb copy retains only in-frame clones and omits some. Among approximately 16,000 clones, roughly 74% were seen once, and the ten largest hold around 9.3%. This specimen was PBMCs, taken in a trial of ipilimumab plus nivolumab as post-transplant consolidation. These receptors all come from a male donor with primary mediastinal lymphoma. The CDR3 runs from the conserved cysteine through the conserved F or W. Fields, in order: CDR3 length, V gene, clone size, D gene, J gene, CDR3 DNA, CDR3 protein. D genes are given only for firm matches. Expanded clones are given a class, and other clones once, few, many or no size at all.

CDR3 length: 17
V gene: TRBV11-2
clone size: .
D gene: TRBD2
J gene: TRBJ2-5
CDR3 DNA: TGTGCCAGCAGCTTAGGGAGTAGCGGGGGGGGAAAAGAGACCCAGTACTTC
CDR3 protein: CASSLGSSGGGKETQYF

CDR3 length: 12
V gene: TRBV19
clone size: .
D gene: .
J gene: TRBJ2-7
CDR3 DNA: TGTGCCAGTAGTGAGAGTTCCTACGAGCAGTACTTC
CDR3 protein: CASSESSYEQYF

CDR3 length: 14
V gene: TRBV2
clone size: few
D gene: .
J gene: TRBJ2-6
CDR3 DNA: TGTGCCAGCAGTGCGGACTCTGGGGCCAACGTCCTGACTTTC
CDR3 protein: CASSADSGANVLTF

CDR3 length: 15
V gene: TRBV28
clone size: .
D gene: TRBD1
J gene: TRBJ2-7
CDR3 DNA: TGTGCCAGCAGTTCCCCGTGGACAGGGTACTCCGAGCAGTACTTC
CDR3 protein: CASSSPWTGYSEQYF

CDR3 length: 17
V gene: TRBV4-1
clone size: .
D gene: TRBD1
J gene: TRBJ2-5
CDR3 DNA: TGCGCCAGCAGCCAAGACGGTTACACAGGGGTGGGGGAGACCCAGTACTTC
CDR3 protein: CASSQDGYTGVGETQYF

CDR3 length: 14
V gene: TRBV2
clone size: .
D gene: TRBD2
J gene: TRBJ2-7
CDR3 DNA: TGTGCCAGCAGTGTATCTAGCGGACCCTACGAGCAGTACTTC
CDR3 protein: CASSVSSGPYEQYF

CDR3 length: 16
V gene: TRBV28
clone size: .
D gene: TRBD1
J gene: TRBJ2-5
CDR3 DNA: TGTGCCAGCAGTTACCCTTGGACAGGCCAAAAAGAGACCCAGTACTTC
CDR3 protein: CASSYPWTGQKETQYF

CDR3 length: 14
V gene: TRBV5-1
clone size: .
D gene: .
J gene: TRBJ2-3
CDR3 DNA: TGCGCCAGCAGCTTGGAAGGTGACGGAGATACGCAGTATTTT
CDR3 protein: CASSLEGDGDTQYF

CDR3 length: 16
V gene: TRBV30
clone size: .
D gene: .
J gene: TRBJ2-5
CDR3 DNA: TGTGCCTGGAGTCTCCGGGGCGCGGCAGTTAGGGAGACCCAGTACTTC
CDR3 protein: CAWSLRGAAVRETQYF

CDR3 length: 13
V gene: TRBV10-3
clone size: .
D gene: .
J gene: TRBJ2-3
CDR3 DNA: TGTGCCACCGCAAGCGGACCCACAGATACGCAGTATTTT
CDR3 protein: CATASGPTDTQYF

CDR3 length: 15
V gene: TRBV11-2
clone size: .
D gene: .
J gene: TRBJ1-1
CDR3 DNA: TGTGCCAGCAGCCCGGGGTACCCCATGAACACTGAAGCTTTCTTT
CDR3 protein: CASSPGYPMNTEAFF

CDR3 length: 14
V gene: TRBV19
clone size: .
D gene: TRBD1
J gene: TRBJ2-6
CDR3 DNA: TGTGCCAGTAGCTACAGGGGTGGGGCCAACGTCCTGACTTTC
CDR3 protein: CASSYRGGANVLTF

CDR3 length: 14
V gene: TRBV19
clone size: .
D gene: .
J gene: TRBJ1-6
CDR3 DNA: TGTGCCAGTAGAATCAGTGGTCTGGGTTCACCCCTCCACTTT
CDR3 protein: CASRISGLGSPLHF

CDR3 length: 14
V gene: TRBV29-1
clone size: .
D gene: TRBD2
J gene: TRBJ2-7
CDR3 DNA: TGCAGCGTGTGGGCGGGGGACGGAGGATACGAGCAGTACTTC
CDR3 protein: CSVWAGDGGYEQYF

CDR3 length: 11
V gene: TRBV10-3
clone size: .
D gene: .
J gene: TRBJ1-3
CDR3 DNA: TGTGCCATTCAACAGGGAAACACCATATATTTT
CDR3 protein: CAIQQGNTIYF

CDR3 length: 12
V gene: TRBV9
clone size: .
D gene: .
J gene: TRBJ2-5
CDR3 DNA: TGTGCCAGCAGCCCCATGGGGGAGACCCAGTACTTC
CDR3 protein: CASSPMGETQYF

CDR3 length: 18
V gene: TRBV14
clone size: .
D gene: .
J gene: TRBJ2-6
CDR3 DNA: TGTGCCAGCAGTCTGAGGGGGGCAGACTTATCTGGGGCCAACGTCCTGACTTTC
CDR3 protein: CASSLRGADLSGANVLTF

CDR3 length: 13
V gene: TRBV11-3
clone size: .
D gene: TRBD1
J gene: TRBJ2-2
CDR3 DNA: TGTGCCAGCAGCTTACAGGGGGCCGGGGAGCTGTTTTTT
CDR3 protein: CASSLQGAGELFF

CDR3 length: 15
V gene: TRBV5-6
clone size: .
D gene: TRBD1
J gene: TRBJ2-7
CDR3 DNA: TGTGCCAGCAGCGACCTCCCGGGACAGACCTACGAGCAGTACTTC
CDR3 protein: CASSDLPGQTYEQYF

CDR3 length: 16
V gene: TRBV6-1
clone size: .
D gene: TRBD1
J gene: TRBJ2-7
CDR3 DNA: TGTGCCAGCAGTGAAGCTCTAGGACAGGGTGCCTACGAGCAGTACTTC
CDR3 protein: CASSEALGQGAYEQYF

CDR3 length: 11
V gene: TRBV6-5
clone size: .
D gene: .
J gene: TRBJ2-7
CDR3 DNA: TGTGCCAGCAGTTATCGGAACGAGCAGTACTTC
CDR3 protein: CASSYRNEQYF

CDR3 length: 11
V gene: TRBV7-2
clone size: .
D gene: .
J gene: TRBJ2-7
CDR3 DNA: TGTGCCAGCAGCAGCCACTACGAGCAGTACTTC
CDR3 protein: CASSSHYEQYF

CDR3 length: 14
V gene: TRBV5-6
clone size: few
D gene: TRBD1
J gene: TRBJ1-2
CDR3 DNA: TGTGCCAGCAGGTGGGCGGGACAGGGCCATGGCTACACCTTC
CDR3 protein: CASRWAGQGHGYTF

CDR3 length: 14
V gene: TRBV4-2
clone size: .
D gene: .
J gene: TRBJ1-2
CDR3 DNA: TGTGCCAGCAGCCAAGTAACTGGGGTGGAGGGCTACACCTTC
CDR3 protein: CASSQVTGVEGYTF

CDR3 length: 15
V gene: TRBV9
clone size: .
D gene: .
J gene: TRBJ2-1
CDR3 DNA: TGTGCCAGCAGCGTAGTGTCGGCAGCCCGCAATGAGCAGTTCTTC
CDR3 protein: CASSVVSAARNEQFF

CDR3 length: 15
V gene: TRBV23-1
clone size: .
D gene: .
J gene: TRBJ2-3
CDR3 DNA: TGCGCCAGCAGTCTCGCGGGGCTAGGCACAGATACGCAGTATTTT
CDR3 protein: CASSLAGLGTDTQYF

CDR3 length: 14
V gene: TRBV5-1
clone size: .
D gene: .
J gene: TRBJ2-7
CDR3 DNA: TGCGCCAGCAGCTTGGTCGGGTTTTCCTACGAGCAGTACTTC
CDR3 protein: CASSLVGFSYEQYF

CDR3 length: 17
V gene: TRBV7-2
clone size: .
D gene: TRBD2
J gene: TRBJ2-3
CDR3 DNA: TGTGCCAGCAGCCCCTGGACTAGCGGTTTCCGCACAGATACGCAGTATTTT
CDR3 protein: CASSPWTSGFRTDTQYF

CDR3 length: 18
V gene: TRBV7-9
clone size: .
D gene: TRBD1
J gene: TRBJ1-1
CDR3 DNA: TGTGCCAGCAGCTTAGTAGGGGGTGGGACAGGGATGAACACTGAAGCTTTCTTT
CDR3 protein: CASSLVGGGTGMNTEAFF

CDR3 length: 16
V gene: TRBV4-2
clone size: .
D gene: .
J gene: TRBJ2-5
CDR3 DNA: TGTGCCAGCAGCCAAGGGAAGCTGGAGGGCGGGGAGACCCAGTACTTC
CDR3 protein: CASSQGKLEGGETQYF

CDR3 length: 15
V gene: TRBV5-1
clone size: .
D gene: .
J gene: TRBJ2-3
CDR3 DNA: TGCGCCAGCAGCCTGGGTGCCAACAAGGCAGATACGCAGTATTTT
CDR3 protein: CASSLGANKADTQYF

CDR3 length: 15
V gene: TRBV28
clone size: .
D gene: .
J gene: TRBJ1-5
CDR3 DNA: TGTGCCAGCAGAGAACAGGGAGGGATGAATCAGCCCCAGCATTTT
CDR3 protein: CASREQGGMNQPQHF

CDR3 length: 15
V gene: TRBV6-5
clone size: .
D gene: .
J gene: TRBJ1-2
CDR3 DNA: TGTGCCAGCAGTTACGGGACCCAAAGAAACTATGGCTACACCTTC
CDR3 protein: CASSYGTQRNYGYTF

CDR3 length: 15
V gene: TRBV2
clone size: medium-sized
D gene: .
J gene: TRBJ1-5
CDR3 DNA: TGTGCCAGCAGTGAAGCGCAGGGGAGCAATCAGCCCCAGCATTTT
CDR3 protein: CASSEAQGSNQPQHF

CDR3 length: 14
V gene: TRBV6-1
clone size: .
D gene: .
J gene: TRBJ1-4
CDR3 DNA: TGTGCCGGGAGACGGGACCCAACTAATGAAAAACTGTTTTTT
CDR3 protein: CAGRRDPTNEKLFF

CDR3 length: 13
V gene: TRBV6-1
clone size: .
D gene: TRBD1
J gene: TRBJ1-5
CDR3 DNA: TGTGCCAGCAGTACAAGTTGGACAGGAGGCTGGTGTTTT
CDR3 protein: CASSTSWTGGWCF

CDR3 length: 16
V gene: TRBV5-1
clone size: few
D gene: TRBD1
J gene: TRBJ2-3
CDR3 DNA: TGCGCCAGCAGCCCCCTAGGGACAGGGTACACAGATACGCAGTATTTT
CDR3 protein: CASSPLGTGYTDTQYF

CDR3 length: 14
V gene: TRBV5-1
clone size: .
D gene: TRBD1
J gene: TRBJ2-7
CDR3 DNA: TGCGCCAGCAGCTTTCAGGGGGCCAGGGACGAGCAGTACTTC
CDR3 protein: CASSFQGARDEQYF

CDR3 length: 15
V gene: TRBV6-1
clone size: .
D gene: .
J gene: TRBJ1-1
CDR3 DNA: TGTGCCAGCAGTGCCGAGTGGGGGTTTGCGACTGAAGCTTTCTTT
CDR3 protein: CASSAEWGFATEAFF

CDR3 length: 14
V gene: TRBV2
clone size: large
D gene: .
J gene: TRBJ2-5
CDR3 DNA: TGTGCCAGCAGTGATGGGCAGGGCCAAGAGACCCAGTACTTC
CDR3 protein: CASSDGQGQETQYF

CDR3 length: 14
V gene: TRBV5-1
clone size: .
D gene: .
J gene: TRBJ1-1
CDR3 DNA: TGCGCCAGCAGCCCGGTCGGTTCAGGAGCTGAAGCTTTCTTT
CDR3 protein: CASSPVGSGAEAFF

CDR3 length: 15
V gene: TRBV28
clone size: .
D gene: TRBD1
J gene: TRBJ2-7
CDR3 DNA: TGTGCCAGCAGTTTAGGACAGGGGGGCTCCTACGAGCAGTACTTC
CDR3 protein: CASSLGQGGSYEQYF

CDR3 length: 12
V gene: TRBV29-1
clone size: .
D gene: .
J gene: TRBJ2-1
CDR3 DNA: TGCAGCGCGCGGGGAGGGGGGGGCGAGCAGTTCTTC
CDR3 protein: CSARGGGGEQFF

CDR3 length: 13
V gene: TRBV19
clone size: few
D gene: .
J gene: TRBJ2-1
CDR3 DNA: TGTGCCAGTAGTTCGCGGAGGTCGCATGAGCAGTTCTTC
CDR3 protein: CASSSRRSHEQFF

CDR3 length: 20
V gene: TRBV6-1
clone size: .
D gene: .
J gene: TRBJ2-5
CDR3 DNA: TGTGCCAGCAGTGAAGCCCCGAGGGCACTCTACAATCTCCACCAAGAGACCCAGTACTTC
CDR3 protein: CASSEAPRALYNLHQETQYF

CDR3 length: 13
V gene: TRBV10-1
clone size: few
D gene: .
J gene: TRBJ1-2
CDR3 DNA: TGCGCCAGCAGTGAGGAGGGAAACTATGGCTACACCTTC
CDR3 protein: CASSEEGNYGYTF

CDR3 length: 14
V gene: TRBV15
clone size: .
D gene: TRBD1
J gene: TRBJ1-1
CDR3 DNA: TGTGCCACCAGCAGAGGTCGGGGGGACAGTGAAGCTTTCTTT
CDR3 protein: CATSRGRGDSEAFF

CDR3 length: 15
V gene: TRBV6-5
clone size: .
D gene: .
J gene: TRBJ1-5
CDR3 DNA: TGTGCCAGCAGTCGAACGGCCCTATCCAATCAGCCCCAGCATTTT
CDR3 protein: CASSRTALSNQPQHF

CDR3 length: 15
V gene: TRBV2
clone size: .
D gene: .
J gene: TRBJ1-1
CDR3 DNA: TGTGCCAGCAGTGGGACCCTCCCGGGAGTGGGTGACGGTTTCTTT
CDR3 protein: CASSGTLPGVGDGFF

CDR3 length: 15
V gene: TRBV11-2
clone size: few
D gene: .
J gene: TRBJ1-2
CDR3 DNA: TGTGCCAGCAGCTCGACCCCCGGGACAACCGATGGCTACACCTTC
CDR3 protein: CASSSTPGTTDGYTF

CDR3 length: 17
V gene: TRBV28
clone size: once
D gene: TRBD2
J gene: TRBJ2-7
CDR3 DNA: TGTGCCAGCAGTTTCTCAGGACTAGCGGGAGTGGGATACGAGCAGTACTTC
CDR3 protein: CASSFSGLAGVGYEQYF

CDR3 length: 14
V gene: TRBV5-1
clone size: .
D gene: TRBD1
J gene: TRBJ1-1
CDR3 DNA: TGCGCCAGCAGCCCTGGACAGGGGTTCACTGAAGCTTTCTTT
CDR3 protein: CASSPGQGFTEAFF